The clone carrying this TCR beta chain appeared once. The target antigen is unknown. This sample stems from a study of cytomegalovirus exposure and HLA in healthy donors. On the study more broadly: Unique TCR beta sequences numbering approximately 120 million came from 150 million to 200 million T cells in an earlier analysis. Notes on the study in general: In a later analysis, HLA-associated TCR beta chains were more clonally expanded than equally common others. Later analysis identified a missense DCLRE1C variant that was linked to TCR beta V- and J-gene trimming. Evidence from a later analysis indicated that most CMV-associated TCR beta chains looked HLA-restricted.

Per germline, CDR1 LNHDA and CDR2 SQIVND (reference sequence). V was clipped by 7 bases and J by 0 bases, with 12 bases between them. The CDR3 loop spans 15 amino acids. The primer mix had 60 Vbeta and 13 Jbeta primers. The repertoire was sequenced with immunoSEQ multiplex PCR; TCRdb's copy has only in-frame clones and lacks some. The repertoire holds 95,000 to 150,000 clones, with roughly 82% as singletons. This TCR came from a woman aged 55-69 years in good health and CMV-seropositive. The V call is TRBV19, the J call TRBJ2-2, with D tentatively TRBD2 (6 bases). Specimen: PBMCs. The CDR3: CASMGRLANTGELFF. CDR3 DNA: TGTGCCAGTATGGGGAGGTTAGCGAACACCGGGGAGCTGTTTTTT.